This TCR beta chain was observed in a study of cytomegalovirus exposure and HLA in healthy donors. Whole-study context: A prior study identified some 100 million unique TCR beta sequences from 200 million or so T cells. From donors who were HLA-typed, an early data release held around 85 million unique TCRs.

A remark on this clone: Its antigen remains unidentified.

Study conclusions and caveats: CMV serostatus was the only recorded immune exposure for donors. Later analysis demonstrated an association between a missense DCLRE1C variant and TCR beta V- and J-gene trimming.

Primers for the PCR totalled 60 Vbeta and 13 Jbeta. Clones were sequenced by immunoSEQ multiplex PCR, and TCRdb holds only the in-frame ones, with some missing. The table lists fewer than 250,000 clones, roughly 88% of them singletons. V gave up 4 bases and J gave up 4 bases, with 17 bases separating them. Per germline, CDR1 MNHNY and CDR2 SVGAGI (reference sequence). This CDR3 is built from 15 residues. This clonotype was sampled from a boy between 2 and 15 years old in good health and CMV-seronegative. The chain is built from TRBV6-6 and TRBJ2-7; perhaps TRBD1 as D (5 bases). What was sequenced was PBMCs. The CDR3 coding sequence is TGTGCCAGCAGTTCCCTCAGACAGAAACTGTACGAGCAGTACTTC. This translates into CASSSLRQKLYEQYF.